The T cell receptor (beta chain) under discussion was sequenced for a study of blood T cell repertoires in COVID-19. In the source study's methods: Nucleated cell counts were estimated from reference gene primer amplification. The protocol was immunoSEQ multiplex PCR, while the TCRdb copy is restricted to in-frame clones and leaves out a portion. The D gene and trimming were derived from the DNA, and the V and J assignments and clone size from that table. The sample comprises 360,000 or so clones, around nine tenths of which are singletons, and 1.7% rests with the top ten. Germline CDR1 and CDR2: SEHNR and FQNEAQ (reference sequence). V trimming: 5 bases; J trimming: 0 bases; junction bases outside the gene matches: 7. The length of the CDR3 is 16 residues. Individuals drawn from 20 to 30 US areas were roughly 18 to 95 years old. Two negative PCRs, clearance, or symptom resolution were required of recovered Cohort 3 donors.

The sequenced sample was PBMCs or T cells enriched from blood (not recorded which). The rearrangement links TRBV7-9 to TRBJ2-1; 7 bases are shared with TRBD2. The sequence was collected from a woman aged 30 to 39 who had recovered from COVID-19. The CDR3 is CASSLREVSSYNEQFF. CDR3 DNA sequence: TGTGCCAGCAGCCTCCGGGAGGTAAGCTCCTACAATGAGCAGTTCTTC.